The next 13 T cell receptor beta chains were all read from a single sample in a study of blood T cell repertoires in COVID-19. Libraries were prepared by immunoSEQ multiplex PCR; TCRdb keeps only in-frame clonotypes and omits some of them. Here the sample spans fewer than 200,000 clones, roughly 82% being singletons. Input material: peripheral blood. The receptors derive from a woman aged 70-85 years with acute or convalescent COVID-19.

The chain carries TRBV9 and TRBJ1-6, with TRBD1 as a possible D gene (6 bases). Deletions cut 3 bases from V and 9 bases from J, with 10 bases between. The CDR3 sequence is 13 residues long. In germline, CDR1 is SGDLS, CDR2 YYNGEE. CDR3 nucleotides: TGTGCCAGCAGCGGGGACACGCTTTCACCCCTCCACTTT. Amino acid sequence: CASSGDTLSPLHF.

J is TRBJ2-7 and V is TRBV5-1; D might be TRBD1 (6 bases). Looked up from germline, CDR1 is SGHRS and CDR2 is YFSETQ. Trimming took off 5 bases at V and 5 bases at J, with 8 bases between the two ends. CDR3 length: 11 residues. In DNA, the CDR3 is TGCGCCAGCAGTTACAGGGACGAGCAGTACTTC. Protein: CASSYRDEQYF.

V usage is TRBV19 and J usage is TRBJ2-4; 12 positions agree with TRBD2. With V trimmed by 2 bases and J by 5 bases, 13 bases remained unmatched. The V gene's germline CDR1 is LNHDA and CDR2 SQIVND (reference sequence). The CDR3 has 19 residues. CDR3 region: CASSITGLAGTWDENIQYF. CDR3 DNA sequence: TGTGCCAGTAGTATAACAGGACTAGCGGGGACCTGGGATGAAAACATTCAGTACTTC. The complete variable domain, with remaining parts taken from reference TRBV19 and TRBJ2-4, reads DGGITQSPKYLFRKEGQNVTLSCEQNLNHDAMYWYRQDPGQGLRLIYYSQIVNDFQKGDIAEGYSVSREKKESFPLTVTSAQKNPTAFYLCASSITGLAGTWDENIQYFGAGTRLSVL.

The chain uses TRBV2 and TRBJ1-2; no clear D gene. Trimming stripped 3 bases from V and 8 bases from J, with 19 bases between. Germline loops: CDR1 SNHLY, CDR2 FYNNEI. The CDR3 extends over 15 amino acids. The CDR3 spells CASSDYSDAPGGYTF. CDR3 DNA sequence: TGTGCCAGCAGTGATTATTCGGACGCACCGGGGGGCTACACCTTC.

The CDR3 protein is CASTLAGTRYEQYF. In nucleotides, the CDR3 is TGTGCCAGCACCTTAGCGGGAACCCGGTACGAGCAGTACTTC. The chain is built from TRBV2 and TRBJ2-7; TRBD2 matches at 8 bases. V was clipped by 7 bases and J by 4 bases; unmatched bases: 9. There are 14 residues in the CDR3. Germline CDR1 and CDR2: SNHLY and FYNNEI.

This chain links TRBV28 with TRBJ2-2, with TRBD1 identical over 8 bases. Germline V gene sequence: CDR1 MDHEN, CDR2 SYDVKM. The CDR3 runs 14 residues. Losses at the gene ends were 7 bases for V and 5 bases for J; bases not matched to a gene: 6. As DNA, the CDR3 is TGTGCCAGCACCCTGACAGGGGATACCGGGGAGCTGTTTTTT. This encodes CASTLTGDTGELFF.

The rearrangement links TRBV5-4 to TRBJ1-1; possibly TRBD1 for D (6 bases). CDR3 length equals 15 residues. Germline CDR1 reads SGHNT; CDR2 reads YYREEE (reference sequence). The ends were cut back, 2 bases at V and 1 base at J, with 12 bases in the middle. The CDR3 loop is CASSFPLDRNTEAFF. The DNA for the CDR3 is TGTGCCAGCAGCTTCCCCCTGGACAGGAACACTGAAGCTTTCTTT. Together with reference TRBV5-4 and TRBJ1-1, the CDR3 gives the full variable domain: ETGVTQSPTHLIKTRGQQVTLRCSSQSGHNTVSWYQQALGQGPQFIFQYYREEENGRGNFPPRFSGLQFPNYSSELNVNALELDDSALYLCASSFPLDRNTEAFFGQGTRLTVV.

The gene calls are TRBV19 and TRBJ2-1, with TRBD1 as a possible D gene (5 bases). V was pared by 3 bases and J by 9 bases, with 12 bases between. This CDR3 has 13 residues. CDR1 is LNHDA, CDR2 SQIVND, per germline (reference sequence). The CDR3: CASSIGRAGEQFF. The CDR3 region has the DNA TGTGCCAGTAGTATTGGCAGGGCCGGTGAGCAGTTCTTC.

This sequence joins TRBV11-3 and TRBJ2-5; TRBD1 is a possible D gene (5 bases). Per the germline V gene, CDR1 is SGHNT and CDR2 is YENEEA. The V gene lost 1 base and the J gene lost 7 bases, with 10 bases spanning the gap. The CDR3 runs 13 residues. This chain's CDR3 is CASSLVGAGTQYF. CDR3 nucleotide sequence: TGTGCCAGCAGCTTAGTTGGGGCAGGGACCCAGTACTTC.

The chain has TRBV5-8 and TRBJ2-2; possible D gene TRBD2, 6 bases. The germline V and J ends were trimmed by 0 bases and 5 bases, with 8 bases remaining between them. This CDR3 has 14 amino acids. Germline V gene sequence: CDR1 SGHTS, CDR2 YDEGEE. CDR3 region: CASSLAGLTGELFF. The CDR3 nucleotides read TGTGCCAGCAGCTTGGCGGGACTTACCGGGGAGCTGTTTTTT.

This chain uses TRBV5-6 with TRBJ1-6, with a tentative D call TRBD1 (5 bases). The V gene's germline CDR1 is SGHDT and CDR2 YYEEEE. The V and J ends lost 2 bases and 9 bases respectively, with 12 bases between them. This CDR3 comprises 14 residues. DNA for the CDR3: TGTGCCAGCAGCTTCTTCGGGGGAGGTTCACCCCTCCACTTT. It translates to CASSFFGGGSPLHF.

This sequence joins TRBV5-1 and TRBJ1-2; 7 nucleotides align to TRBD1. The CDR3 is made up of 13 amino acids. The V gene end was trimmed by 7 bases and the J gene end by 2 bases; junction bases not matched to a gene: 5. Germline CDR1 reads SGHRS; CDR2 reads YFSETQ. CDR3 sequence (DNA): TGCGCCAGCGGATACAGGGGAAACTATGGCTACACCTTC. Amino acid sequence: CASGYRGNYGYTF.

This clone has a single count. The CDR3 sequence: CASSPLAGLAGEGEQFF. CDR3 DNA sequence: TGTGCCAGCAGTCCTCTCGCGGGACTAGCGGGAGAGGGGGAGCAGTTCTTC. The chain recombines TRBV27 with TRBJ2-1; 14 nucleotides agree with TRBD2. CDR1 is MNHEY, CDR2 SMNVEV, per germline (reference sequence). Losses at the gene ends were 5 bases for V and 10 bases for J; bases not matched to a gene: 13. This CDR3 has 17 amino acids.